This entry lists 5 T cell receptor beta chains sequenced from one sample in a study of Graves' ophthalmopathy and Graves' hyperthyroidism. TCR beta CDR3 amplification used RNA transcripts. First-round RT-PCR used HTBI primers; second-round multiplex PCR followed. MiXCR was run by TCRdb on the multiplex PCR reads, yielding one entry per CDR3 protein. The sample consists of about 380,000 distinct CDR3 sequences, roughly 15% of them appearing once. Sequencing input: peripheral blood. Receptors were obtained from a woman aged 18-29 years with stable Graves' hyperthyroidism.

This clonotype was found many times. CDR3 bases: TGTGCCATCAGTAGGACGGGACCTAATCAGCCCCAGCATTTT. Encoded protein: CAISRTGPNQPQHF. This chain links TRBV10-3 with TRBJ1-5; maybe TRBD1 (5 bases). The CDR3 is 14 residues long. Between the trimmed V and J ends, which lost 5 bases and 4 bases, there was a span of 12 bases. Germline V lookup: CDR1 ENHRY, CDR2 SYGVKD.

This clonotype has a count of ten or more. J is TRBJ1-1 and V is TRBV10-3, with D perhaps TRBD1 (5 bases). CDR1 and CDR2 (germline): ENHRY, SYGVKD. The CDR3 covers 11 residues. Trimming left V 7 bases short and J 8 bases short, with 11 bases between. The CDR3 bases are TGTGCCATCATCGTGACAGTCGAAGCTTTCTTT. This codes for CAIIVTVEAFF.

This chain uses TRBV5-1 with TRBJ1-1; 12 nucleotides line up with TRBD1. V was clipped by 0 bases and J by 8 bases; unmatched bases: 2. The germline V gene encodes CDR1 SGHRS and CDR2 YFSETQ. The CDR3 extends over 14 amino acids. CDR3 residues: CASSLGDRGQEAFF. Written as DNA, the CDR3 is TGCGCCAGCAGCTTGGGGGACAGGGGGCAGGAAGCTTTCTTT.

This clonotype came up many times. The chain combines TRBV7-8 with TRBJ1-6; TRBD1 matches 8 bases. Trimming removed 5 bases from V and 0 bases from J; junction bases left unmatched: 6. Germline assignment: CDR1 SGHVS and CDR2 FQNEAQ. CDR3 length: 17 residues. The CDR3 DNA reads as TGTGCCAGCAGCCCCTGGACAGGGAGCTCCTATAATTCACCCCTCCACTTT. Its translation is CASSPWTGSSYNSPLHF.

The CDR3 here is CASSKKGLLNTEAFF. CDR3 sequence (DNA): TGTGCCAGCAGCAAGAAGGGTCTATTGAACACTGAAGCTTTCTTT. The V gene is TRBV2, the J gene TRBJ1-1; D is unresolved. V was trimmed by 6 bases and J by 0 bases, leaving 14 bases between them. Looked up from germline, CDR1 is SNHLY and CDR2 is FYNNEI. The CDR3 has 15 residues.